These 8 T cell receptor beta chains were sequenced from one sample in a study of blood T cell repertoires in COVID-19. Profiled with immunoSEQ multiplex PCR; TCRdb holds only in-frame clones, not every one. The sample records some 80,000 clones, about 89% being singletons. Sequencing was carried out using peripheral blood. These receptors originate from a man over 45 with active or convalescent COVID-19.

V usage is TRBV10-3 and J usage is TRBJ1-5; 9 bases are a match to TRBD1. The CDR3 is made up of 13 amino acids. V shed 10 bases, J shed 1 base, and the junction held 2 bases outside the gene matches. Per germline, CDR1 ENHRY and CDR2 SYGVKD. Written as DNA, the CDR3 is TGTGCCAGCGGGACAGGGAGCAATCAGCCCCAGCATTTT. Its protein product is CASGTGSNQPQHF.

The chain employs TRBV30 and TRBJ2-5; 12 nucleotides match TRBD2. The CDR3 is 19 amino acids. V trimming: 0 bases; J trimming: 4 bases; junction bases outside the gene matches: 15. Germline CDR1 GTSNPN, CDR2 SVGIG (reference sequence). The CDR3 nucleotides read TGTGCCTGGAGTGTACCGGTTGGGCTAGCGGGGGGGAAGGTAGAGACCCAGTACTTC. It specifies CAWSVPVGLAGGKVETQYF.

The chain is built from TRBV11-3 and TRBJ2-3; D ambiguous. This CDR3 has 13 amino acids. V lost 3 bases and J 4 bases, leaving 8 bases between the germline ends. Germline-derived CDR1 and CDR2 are SGHNT and YENEEA. DNA of the CDR3: TGTGCCAGCAGCTTTCTCCGGGCAGATACGCAGTATTTT. Its translation: CASSFLRADTQYF.

The chain has TRBV12-3 or TRBV12-4 and TRBJ2-7; 10 bases are shared with TRBD1. Trimming took 6 bases from V and 4 from J; bases not matched to a gene: 3. The length of the CDR3 is 13 residues. Here the CDR3 reads CASRQGQGYEQYV. CDR3 DNA sequence: TGTGCCAGCAGGCAGGGACAGGGGTACGAGCAGTACGTC.

The rearrangement joins TRBV5-4 to TRBJ2-1, with D possibly being TRBD2 (6 bases). The CDR3 is 14 amino acids. Trimming took 3 bases from V and 8 from J, leaving 15 bases between them. Germline loops: CDR1 SGHNT, CDR2 YYREEE (reference sequence). The chain's CDR3 is CASSSAGGLDEQFF. The CDR3 DNA sequence: TGTGCCAGCAGCTCGGCTGGAGGGCTGGATGAGCAGTTCTTC.

The chain links TRBV10-1 to TRBJ2-5; weak D call: TRBD2 (5 bases). The CDR3 loop spans 13 amino acids. Germline V lookup: CDR1 WNHNN, CDR2 SYGVQD (reference sequence). V lost 5 bases and J lost 4, with 11 bases in between. Here the CDR3 reads CASSSSGGETQYF. The CDR3 nucleotides are TGCGCCAGCAGTTCAAGCGGAGGAGAGACCCAGTACTTC.

The chain uses TRBV18 and TRBJ2-5; 7 nucleotides match TRBD1. Germline V gives CDR1 KGHSH, CDR2 LQKENI. The CDR3 totals 13 residues. V gave up 3 bases and J gave up 5 bases; unmatched junction bases: 3. The CDR3 loop is CASSPTGTETQYF. The CDR3 DNA reads TGTGCCAGCTCACCGACAGGGACGGAGACCCAGTACTTC.

The chain combines TRBV7-2 with TRBJ2-1; possible D gene TRBD2, 6 bases. CDR3 length: 15 amino acids. V was cut by 1 base and J by 1 base, with 8 bases left in between. In germline, CDR1 is SGHTA, CDR2 FQGNSA. CDR3 in DNA: TGTGCCAGCAGCTTAGTGGAGGGTTCCTACAATGAGCAGTTCTTC. The encoded protein is CASSLVEGSYNEQFF.